A single sample is the source of the 30 T cell receptor beta chains below, sequenced in a study of CD8+ T cells in alopecia areata. RNA, once extracted, was reverse transcribed into cDNA for use as the sequencing template. Clones were sequenced by immunoSEQ multiplex PCR, and TCRdb holds only the in-frame ones, with some missing. Of around 120,000 clones in the sample, roughly 50% were seen once. Source material: NKG2D-low CD8+ T cells sorted from blood. The source is a human donor with alopecia areata.

The gene calls are TRBV29-1 and TRBJ2-7, with TRBD2 matching over 10 bases. V dropped 3 bases and J dropped 3; count of bases not matched to a gene: 14. The CDR3 totals 17 residues. Germline lookup yields CDR1 SQVTM and CDR2 ANQGSEA. In nucleotides, the CDR3 is TGCAGCGTTGACTATTCAGACGGGACTAGCGAGGACTACGAGCAGTACTTC. Its translation is CSVDYSDGTSEDYEQYF.

The chain combines TRBV5-1 with TRBJ2-1; 11 bases map to TRBD2. Per the germline V gene, CDR1 is SGHRS and CDR2 is YFSETQ. The length of the CDR3 is 16 residues. V was pared by 4 bases and J by 10 bases, with 13 bases of the junction left unmatched. DNA of the CDR3: TGCGCCAGCAGCCCCGAGCTAGCGGGAGGAAGCGGAGAGCAGTTCTTC. It codes for CASSPELAGGSGEQFF.

The rearrangement links TRBV6-5 to TRBJ2-2; D ambiguous. Trimming cost V 2 bases and J 6 bases, with 7 bases left between them. Per germline, CDR1 MNHEY and CDR2 SVGAGI. The CDR3 consists of 13 residues. The CDR3 loop reads CASSYGRPGELFF. The CDR3 DNA sequence: TGTGCCAGCAGTTACGGTCGCCCCGGGGAGCTGTTTTTT.

The chain links TRBV28 to TRBJ2-7, with 7 bases fitting TRBD1. The CDR3 is 13 residues long. The germline CDR1 and CDR2 sequences are MDHEN and SYDVKM. The ends lost 5 bases at V and 2 bases at J; junction bases unmatched: 3. The CDR3 bases are TGTGCCAGCAGTAAAGACAGGGCCTACGAGCAGTACTTC. This sequence encodes CASSKDRAYEQYF.

This CDR3 is CASSSPVAGGPVNEQFF. CDR3 DNA: TGTGCCAGCAGCTCGCCAGTAGCGGGAGGGCCGGTCAATGAGCAGTTCTTC. The chain links TRBV11-2 to TRBJ2-1; 11 bases line up with TRBD2. Germline lookup yields CDR1 SGHAT and CDR2 FQNNGV. The J segment lost 6 bases and the V segment lost 4 bases, leaving 11 bases of the junction unmatched. There are 17 residues in the CDR3.

This clone has a handful of counts. J is TRBJ1-2 and V is TRBV29-1; TRBD1 matches at 8 bases. The CDR3 runs 16 residues. CDR1 SQVTM and CDR2 ANQGSEA come from the germline V gene. V was pared by 0 bases and J by 3 bases, with 9 bases of the junction left unmatched. CDR3 DNA: TGCAGCGTTGAAGATGGCAGGGGGCAGGGTGACTATGGCTACACCTTC. Translation gives CSVEDGRGQGDYGYTF.

The V gene is TRBV28, the J gene TRBJ2-7; weak D call: TRBD2 (6 bases). The CDR3 spans 15 residues. From germline, CDR1 is MDHEN and CDR2 SYDVKM. V was cut by 2 bases and J by 2 bases, with 13 bases left in between. The DNA for the CDR3 is TGTGCCAGCAGTTTAATGGAGGGAAGCCCCTACGAGCAGTACTTC. This gives the protein CASSLMEGSPYEQYF.

This chain connects TRBV29-1 to TRBJ2-7, with 11 bases that match TRBD1. CDR1 is SQVTM and CDR2 is ANQGSEA in the germline V gene. The CDR3 has 13 residues. V shed 6 bases, J shed 4 bases, and the junction held 5 bases outside the gene matches. The CDR3 DNA sequence: TGCAGCGTCCGGGACAGGGGGGAATACGAGCAGTACTTC. Amino acid sequence: CSVRDRGEYEQYF.

This clone came up a few times. This rearrangement joins TRBV4-2 to TRBJ2-6, with D perhaps matching TRBD2 (6 bases). The CDR3 has 18 residues. Germline CDR1 is LGHNA and CDR2 is YNFKEQ. V was pared by 0 bases and J by 0 bases, with 12 bases between. This CDR3 reads CASSQEEGRISGANVLTF. The CDR3 nucleotides read TGTGCCAGCAGCCAAGAAGAGGGGAGGATCTCTGGGGCCAACGTCCTGACTTTC.

The chain uses TRBV29-1 and TRBJ2-5; TRBD1 matches at 7 bases. Per germline, CDR1 SQVTM and CDR2 ANQGSEA. CDR3 length: 10 amino acids. The junction had 7 bases not matched to a gene; V was cut back by 5 bases and J by 13 bases. CDR3 bases: TGCAGCGTTACCGAGGGACAGCCGTACTTC. This encodes CSVTEGQPYF.

This chain joins TRBV29-1 and TRBJ2-7; D tentatively reads TRBD1 or TRBD2 (5 bases each). V was cut by 7 bases and J by 2 bases, with 12 bases left in between. Germline V gene sequence: CDR1 SQVTM, CDR2 ANQGSEA. The CDR3 runs 12 residues. The CDR3 spells CSGGATTYEQYF. The DNA of the CDR3 is TGCAGCGGAGGGGCGACTACCTACGAGCAGTACTTC.

This chain links TRBV29-1 with TRBJ2-5; D remains unclear. This CDR3 is built from 13 residues. Per germline, CDR1 SQVTM and CDR2 ANQGSEA. V was cut by 1 base and J by 5 bases, with 11 bases left in between. This CDR3 is CSVEVPSPETQYF. In DNA form, the CDR3 reads TGCAGCGTTGAAGTACCCAGTCCGGAGACCCAGTACTTC.

CDR3 coding DNA: TGCAGCGTTGCTGGACAGGGAACAGATACGCAGTATTTT. This sequence encodes CSVAGQGTDTQYF. The chain recombines TRBV29-1 with TRBJ2-3; 8 nucleotides agree with TRBD1. Germline V lookup: CDR1 SQVTM, CDR2 ANQGSEA. With 4 bases clipped from V and 3 bases from J, the junction kept 3 bases outside the gene matches. The CDR3 is 13 amino acids.

V and J are TRBV23-1 and TRBJ2-3; tentatively, D is TRBD1 or TRBD2 (6 bases each). TRBV23-1 is designated an ORF whose function remains uncertain. V lost 9 bases to trimming and J lost 9 bases, with 16 bases between them. This CDR3 has 12 amino acids. The CDR3 bases are TGCGCCAGGCCCCACAGGGAGGACACGCAGTATTTT. Amino acids: CARPHREDTQYF.

The chain links TRBV29-1 to TRBJ1-1; D not certain. Trimming shortened V by 3 bases and J by 4 bases, and 6 bases separated the two germline ends. Germline loops: CDR1 SQVTM, CDR2 ANQGSEA. The CDR3 contains 11 residues. The CDR3, as DNA: TGCAGCGTTGAGCGGCGCACTGAAGCTTTCTTT. Residues: CSVERRTEAFF. Drawing the rest from reference TRBV29-1 and TRBJ1-1, the complete variable domain is SAVISQKPSRDICQRGTSLTIQCQVDSQVTMMFWYRQQPGQSLTLIATANQGSEATYESGFVIDKFPISRPNLTFSTLTVSNMSPEDSSIYLCSVERRTEAFFGQGTRLTVV.

The chain joins TRBV6-5 to TRBJ1-2; D is possibly TRBD1 (6 bases). Germline V CDR1 and CDR2: MNHEY, SVGAGI. V dropped 4 bases and J dropped 2 bases, with 8 bases sitting between them. This CDR3 is built from 13 residues. The CDR3 sequence: CASSSGTNYGYTF. For the CDR3, the DNA is TGTGCCAGCAGTTCCGGGACAAACTATGGCTACACCTTC.

V is TRBV29-1 and J is TRBJ2-2, with no clear D. The CDR3 has 11 residues. Trimming took 2 bases from V and 5 from J, leaving 3 bases between them. In germline, CDR1 is SQVTM, CDR2 ANQGSEA. As DNA, the CDR3 is TGCAGCGTTGAAACAACCGGGGAGCTGTTTTTT. It is translated as CSVETTGELFF.

The chain carries TRBV18 and TRBJ2-6, with 10 positions matching TRBD1. Per germline, CDR1 KGHSH and CDR2 LQKENI. The CDR3 has 17 amino acids. V shed 6 bases and J 0 bases; nucleotides not matched to a gene: 5. Here the CDR3 DNA reads TGTGCCAGCTCCCCGGGACAGGGGCCCTCTGGGGCCAACGTCCTGACTTTC. It translates to CASSPGQGPSGANVLTF. The variable domain in full, with the rest retrieved from reference TRBV18 and TRBJ2-6, is NAGVMQNPRHLVRRRGQEARLRCSPMKGHSHVYWYRQLPEEGLKFMVYLQKENIIDESGMPKERFSAEFPKEGPSILRIQQVVRGDSAAYFCASSPGQGPSGANVLTFGAGSRLTVL.

The chain joins TRBV6-5 to TRBJ2-5; 8 bases line up with TRBD1. The CDR3 runs to 16 residues. V was pared by 2 bases and J by 5 bases, with 10 bases of the junction left unmatched. Germline CDR1 reads MNHEY; CDR2 reads SVGAGI. This CDR3 reads CASSYVGQGSGETQYF. The CDR3, as DNA: TGTGCCAGCAGTTACGTTGGACAGGGTTCGGGGGAGACCCAGTACTTC.

The chain carries TRBV29-1 and TRBJ2-7, with TRBD1 matching over 8 bases. This CDR3 is built from 11 residues. Germline trimming cut 6 bases from V and 6 bases from J; bases unmatched to any gene: 4. Germline V gene lookup returns CDR1 SQVTM and CDR2 ANQGSEA. The CDR3 nucleotides read TGCAGCGTCGGACAGGGCCGCGAGCAGTACTTC. Amino acids: CSVGQGREQYF.

Only a few counts were recorded for this clone. J is TRBJ2-7 and V is TRBV29-1; 7 bases are shared with TRBD2. This CDR3 comprises 12 residues. Germline V gene lookup returns CDR1 SQVTM and CDR2 ANQGSEA. The V gene end was trimmed by 7 bases and the J gene end by 1 base; junction bases not matched to a gene: 4. The CDR3 nucleotides are TGCAGCGGCCGGGACTATTCCTACGAGCAGTACTTC. Translating gives CSGRDYSYEQYF.

This clone was recorded a few times. J is TRBJ1-2 and V is TRBV29-1, with D maybe TRBD1 (5 bases). This CDR3 is built from 15 residues. Germline CDR1 SQVTM, CDR2 ANQGSEA. The germline V and J ends were trimmed by 3 bases and 4 bases, with 18 bases remaining between them. This CDR3 is CSVEGDGEISYGYTF. Written as DNA, the CDR3 is TGCAGCGTTGAGGGGGACGGCGAGATATCCTATGGCTACACCTTC.

This clone was found a few times. The same CDR3 arises from other DNA sequences in this sample as well. The chain employs TRBV29-1 and TRBJ2-7, with a weak D call TRBD2 (5 bases). Trimming stripped 2 bases from V and 3 bases from J, with 8 bases between. This CDR3 contains 12 residues. Germline CDR1 SQVTM, CDR2 ANQGSEA. The CDR3, as DNA: TGCAGCGTTGAACTAGGGAGCTACGAGCAGTACTTC. Its translation is CSVELGSYEQYF.

The sample holds a few counts of this clone. The rearrangement uses TRBV5-1 and TRBJ2-1; tentatively, D is TRBD2 (7 bases). Germline V CDR1 and CDR2: SGHRS, YFSETQ. The CDR3 extends over 15 amino acids. Between the trimmed V and J ends, which lost 6 bases and 2 bases, there was a span of 15 bases. The CDR3 DNA reads as TGCGCCAGCACCGCCTGGGAGGGGGCCTACAATGAGCAGTTCTTC. It encodes CASTAWEGAYNEQFF.

The chain employs TRBV5-1 and TRBJ1-2; 7 bases match TRBD1. The germline V gene has CDR1 SGHRS and CDR2 YFSETQ. CDR3 length equals 15 residues. The V segment lost 2 bases and the J segment 2 bases; nucleotides outside the gene matches: 6. The CDR3 coding sequence is TGCGCCAGCAGCTTCACTACAGGGGCCAACTATGGCTACACCTTC. Encoded protein: CASSFTTGANYGYTF.

The chain links TRBV27 to TRBJ1-2, with 7 bases fitting TRBD1. The CDR3 totals 17 residues. CDR1 and CDR2 from the germline V gene are MNHEY and SMNVEV (reference sequence). Unmatched junction bases numbered 11, after V lost 4 bases and J lost 0 bases. The CDR3 DNA sequence: TGTGCCAGCAGTTCGTTGACAGGGCTCTACCCTAACTATGGCTACACCTTC. It is translated as CASSSLTGLYPNYGYTF.

Only one count was recorded for this clone. The genes are TRBV5-6 and TRBJ2-1; 10 nucleotides match TRBD2. Germline CDR1 reads SGHDT; CDR2 reads YYEEEE. This CDR3 comprises 14 residues. V was pared by 5 bases and J by 7 bases, with 6 bases of the junction left unmatched. The CDR3 region is CASRDGTSVNEQFF. CDR3 DNA: TGTGCCAGCAGGGACGGGACTAGCGTGAATGAGCAGTTCTTC. Full variable domain (outside the CDR3, taken from reference TRBV5-6 and TRBJ2-1): DAGVTQSPTHLIKTRGQQVTLRCSPKSGHDTVSWYQQALGQGPQFIFQYYEEEERQRGNFPDRFSGHQFPNYSSELNVNALLLGDSALYLCASRDGTSVNEQFFGPGTRLTVL.

Notes on this clone: Other DNA sequences in the same sample also yield this CDR3. The CDR3 loop is CASSLGAYEQYF. CDR3 DNA: TGTGCCAGCAGTTTAGGGGCGTACGAGCAGTACTTC. The chain employs TRBV28 and TRBJ2-7, with D possibly matching TRBD1 (5 bases). Germline CDR1 reads MDHEN; CDR2 reads SYDVKM. There are 12 residues in the CDR3. V was trimmed by 2 bases and J by 4 bases, leaving 6 bases between them. Full variable domain (rest looked up from reference TRBV28 and TRBJ2-7): DVKVTQSSRYLVKRTGEKVFLECVQDMDHENMFWYRQDPGLGLRLIYFSYDVKMKEKGDIPEGYSVSREKKERFSLILESASTNQTSMYLCASSLGAYEQYFGPGTRLTVT.

Note on this clone: Other DNA sequences within the sample encode an identical CDR3. J is TRBJ2-7 and V is TRBV29-1, with 11 bases lining up with TRBD1. The CDR3 contains 14 residues. CDR1 and CDR2 from the germline V gene are SQVTM and ANQGSEA. Unmatched junction bases numbered 5, after V lost 6 bases and J lost 1 base. CDR3 loop: CSVAGTGGSYEQYF. In DNA form, the CDR3 reads TGCAGCGTCGCCGGGACAGGGGGTTCCTACGAGCAGTACTTC.

This rearrangement joins TRBV11-2 to TRBJ1-1, with TRBD1 matching 7 bases. The CDR3 is 14 residues long. Germline trimming cut 4 bases from V and 6 bases from J; bases unmatched to any gene: 8. The germline V gene has CDR1 SGHAT and CDR2 FQNNGV. CDR3 DNA sequence: TGTGCCAGCAGCTCTCCACAGGGGTTTCCTGAAGCTTTCTTT. Translating gives CASSSPQGFPEAFF.